The sequence of this TCR beta chain was determined in a study of blood T cells in healthy people across ages. A second 7 to 11 cycle PCR used barcoded and J-beta primers. Each cDNA molecule carried a tag from a template-switch adaptor that contained 12 random nucleotides. TCRdb analysed the 5' RACE reads with MiXCR anew, one entry per CDR3 protein. The sample consists of roughly 830,000 distinct CDR3 sequences, around two thirds of them appearing once. Each sample provided at least 5 micrograms of extracted total RNA. Details on this clonotype: Its antigen is not known.

Trimming at V came to 5 bases and at J to 0 bases, leaving 5 bases not matched to a gene. Germline lookup yields CDR1 SEHNR and CDR2 FQNEAQ (reference sequence). CDR3 size: 15 residues. General study results and limits: Whereas aged donors had fewer naive CD4+ cells, long-lived donors had more of them and higher diversity. When one million T cells were used, diversity estimates were thought to be underestimates.

The chain joins TRBV7-9 to TRBJ2-3, with 7 bases fitting TRBD1. Sequencing input: blood. This sequence originates from a man aged 30 to 39 in good health. The CDR3 spells CASSTGQFSTDTQYF. CDR3 bases: TGTGCCAGCAGCACGGGACAGTTTAGCACAGATACGCAGTATTTT.